This T cell receptor beta chain came from a study of tumor-infiltrating lymphocytes in primary liver carcinoma. In the study overall: Tumors were stage T1-T3 N0M0, about 4 to 11 cm across. General study results and limits: Against blood, tumors held a significantly higher top-250-clone fraction (p = 0.039).

This CDR3 is 14 amino acids long. Germline V CDR1 and CDR2: SGHAT, FQNNGV. As regards this clonotype: Its antigen is as yet unknown. One junction end disagrees with the germline gene, perhaps due to a read error.

Synthesis of TCR beta cDNA was carried out from 450 to 650 ng total RNA with a constant-region primer. Slightly modified ARM-PCR served as the procedure for the TCR beta libraries. These libraries came from three rounds of nested multiplex PCR. For 10 cycles apiece, the opening two PCR rounds ran with TRBV1-TRBV30 forward primers and a C-beta reverse primer. TCRdb fed the multiplex PCR reads into MiXCR, producing one record per CDR3 protein. The sample shows about 120,000 distinct CDR3 sequences, about 59% of them seen only once. The study co-extracted DNA and RNA from around 20-30 mg of unsorted bulk tissue.

Sequencing was performed on liver tumor tissue from sampling region 1. Subset here: tumor region T1, superior pole. This TCR was sampled from a woman between 55 and 75 years old with primary liver carcinoma and hepatitis B virus infection. V gene TRBV11-2 combines with J gene TRBJ1-1, with D hard to call. Written as DNA, the CDR3 is TGTGCCAGCAGCTTAGGGCGGGAGAACACCGAAGCTTTCTTT. This codes for CASSLGRENTEAFF.